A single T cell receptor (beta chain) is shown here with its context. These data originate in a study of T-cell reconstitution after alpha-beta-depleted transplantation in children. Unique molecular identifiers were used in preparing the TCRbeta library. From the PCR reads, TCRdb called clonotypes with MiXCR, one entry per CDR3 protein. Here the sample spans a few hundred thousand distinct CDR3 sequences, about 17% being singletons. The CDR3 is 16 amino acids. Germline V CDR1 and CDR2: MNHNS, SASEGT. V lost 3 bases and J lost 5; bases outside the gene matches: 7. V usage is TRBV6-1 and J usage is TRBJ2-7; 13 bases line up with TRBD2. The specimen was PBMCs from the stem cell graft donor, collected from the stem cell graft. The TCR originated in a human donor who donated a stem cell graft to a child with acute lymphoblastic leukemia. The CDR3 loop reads CASSDPTSGRSHEQYF. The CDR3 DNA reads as TGTGCCAGCAGTGATCCGACTAGCGGGAGGTCCCACGAGCAGTACTTC.